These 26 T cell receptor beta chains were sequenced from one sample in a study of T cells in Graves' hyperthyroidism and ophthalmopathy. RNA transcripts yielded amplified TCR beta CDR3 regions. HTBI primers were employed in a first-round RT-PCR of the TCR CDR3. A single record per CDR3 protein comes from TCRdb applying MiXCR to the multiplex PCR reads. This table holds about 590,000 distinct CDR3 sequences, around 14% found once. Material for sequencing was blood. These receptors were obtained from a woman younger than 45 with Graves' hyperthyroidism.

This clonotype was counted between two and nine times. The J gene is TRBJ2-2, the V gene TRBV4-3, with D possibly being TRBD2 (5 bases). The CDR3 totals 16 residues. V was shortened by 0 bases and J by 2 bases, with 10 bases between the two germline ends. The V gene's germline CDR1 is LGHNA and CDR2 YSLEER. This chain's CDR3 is CASSQDGAVNTGELFF. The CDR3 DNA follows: TGCGCCAGCAGCCAAGATGGAGCGGTAAACACCGGGGAGCTGTTTTTT.

The CDR3 here is CATTPAYMNTEAFF. CDR3 DNA: TGTGCCACCACCCCTGCCTACATGAACACTGAAGCTTTCTTT. The rearrangement joins TRBV24-1 to TRBJ1-1; D is unclear. The CDR3 has 14 residues. Trimming left V 8 bases short and J 0 bases short, with 12 bases between. Germline CDR1 reads KGHDR; CDR2 reads SFDVKD.

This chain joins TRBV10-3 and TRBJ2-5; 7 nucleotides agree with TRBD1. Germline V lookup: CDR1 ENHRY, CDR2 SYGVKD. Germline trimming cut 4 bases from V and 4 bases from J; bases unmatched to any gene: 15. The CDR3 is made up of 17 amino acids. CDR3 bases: TGTGCCATCAGTGGCTATCGGGACAGCGTCAAGGGAGAGACCCAGTACTTC. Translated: CAISGYRDSVKGETQYF.

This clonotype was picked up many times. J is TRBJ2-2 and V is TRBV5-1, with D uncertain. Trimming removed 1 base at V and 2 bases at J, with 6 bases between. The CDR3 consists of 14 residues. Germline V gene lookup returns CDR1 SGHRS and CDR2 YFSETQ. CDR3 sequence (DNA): TGCGCCAGCAGCTTGATCCTTAACACCGGGGAGCTGTTTTTT. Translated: CASSLILNTGELFF.

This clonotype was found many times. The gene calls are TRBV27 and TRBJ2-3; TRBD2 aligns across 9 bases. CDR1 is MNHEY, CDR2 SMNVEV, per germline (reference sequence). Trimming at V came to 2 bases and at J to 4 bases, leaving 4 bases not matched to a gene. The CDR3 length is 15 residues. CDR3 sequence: CASSLGSGSADTQYF. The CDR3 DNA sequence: TGTGCCAGCAGTTTAGGTAGCGGGAGTGCAGATACGCAGTATTTT.

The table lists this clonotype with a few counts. The CDR3, as DNA: TGTGCCAGCAGTGATAGGGGTGGGATGACCTACGAGCAGTACTTC. This encodes CASSDRGGMTYEQYF. The genes are TRBV6-1 and TRBJ2-7; D is possibly TRBD1 (5 bases). Trimming pared 3 bases from V and 2 bases from J, leaving 14 bases between. The V gene's germline CDR1 is MNHNS and CDR2 SASEGT. The CDR3 sequence is 15 residues long.

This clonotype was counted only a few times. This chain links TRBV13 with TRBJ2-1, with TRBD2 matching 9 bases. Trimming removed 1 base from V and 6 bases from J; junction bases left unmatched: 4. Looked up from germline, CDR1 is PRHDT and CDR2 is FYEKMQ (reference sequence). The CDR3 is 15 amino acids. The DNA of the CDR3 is TGTGCCAGCAGCTTAGATAGCGGGAGTGCCAATGAGCAGTTCTTC. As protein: CASSLDSGSANEQFF. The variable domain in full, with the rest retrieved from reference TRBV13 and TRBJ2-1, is AAGVIQSPRHLIKEKRETATLKCYPIPRHDTVYWYQQGPGQDPQFLISFYEKMQSDKGSIPDRFSAQQFSDYHSELNMSSLELGDSALYFCASSLDSGSANEQFFGPGTRLTVL.

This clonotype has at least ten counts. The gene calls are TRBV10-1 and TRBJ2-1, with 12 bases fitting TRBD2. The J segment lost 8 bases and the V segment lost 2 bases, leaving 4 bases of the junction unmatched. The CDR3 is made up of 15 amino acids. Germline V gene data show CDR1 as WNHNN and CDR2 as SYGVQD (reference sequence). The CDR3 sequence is CASSEATSGSYEQFF. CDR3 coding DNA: TGCGCCAGCAGTGAGGCGACTAGCGGGAGCTATGAGCAGTTCTTC.

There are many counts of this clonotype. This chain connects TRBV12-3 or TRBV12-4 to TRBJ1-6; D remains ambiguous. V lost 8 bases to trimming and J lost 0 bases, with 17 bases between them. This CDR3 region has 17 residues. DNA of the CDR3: TGTGCCAGCCGACCCGGACGGAGGAGCTCCTATAATTCACCCCTCCACTTT. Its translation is CASRPGRRSSYNSPLHF.

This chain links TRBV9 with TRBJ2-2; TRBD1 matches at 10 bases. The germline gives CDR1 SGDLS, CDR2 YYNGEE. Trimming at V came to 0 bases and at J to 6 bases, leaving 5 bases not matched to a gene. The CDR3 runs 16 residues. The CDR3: CASSVGQGAGAGELFF. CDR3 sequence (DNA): TGTGCCAGCAGCGTAGGACAGGGGGCAGGCGCCGGGGAGCTGTTTTTT.

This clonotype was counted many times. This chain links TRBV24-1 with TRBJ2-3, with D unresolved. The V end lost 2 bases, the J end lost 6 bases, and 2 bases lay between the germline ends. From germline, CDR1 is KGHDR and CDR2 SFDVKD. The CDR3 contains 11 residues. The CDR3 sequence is CATSDWDTQYF. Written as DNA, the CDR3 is TGTGCCACCAGTGATTGGGATACGCAGTATTTT.

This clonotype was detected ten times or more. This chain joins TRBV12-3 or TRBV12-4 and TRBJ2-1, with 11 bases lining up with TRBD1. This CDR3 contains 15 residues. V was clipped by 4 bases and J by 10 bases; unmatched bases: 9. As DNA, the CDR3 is TGTGCCAGCAGTTCCACCGGACAGGGGGCCGGCGAGCAGTTCTTC. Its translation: CASSSTGQGAGEQFF.

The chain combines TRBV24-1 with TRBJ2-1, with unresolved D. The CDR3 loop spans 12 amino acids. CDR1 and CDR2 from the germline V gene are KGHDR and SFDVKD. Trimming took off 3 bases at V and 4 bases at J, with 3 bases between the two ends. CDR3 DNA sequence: TGTGCCACCAGTGATGGGTACAATGAGCAGTTCTTC. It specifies CATSDGYNEQFF.

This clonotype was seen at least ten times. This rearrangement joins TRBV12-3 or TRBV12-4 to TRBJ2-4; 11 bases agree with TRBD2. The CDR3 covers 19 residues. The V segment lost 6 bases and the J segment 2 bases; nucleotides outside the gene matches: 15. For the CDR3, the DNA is TGTGCCAGCAGAAGGAGGGGACTAGCGGAGTGGGATACCAAAAACATTCAGTACTTC. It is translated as CASRRRGLAEWDTKNIQYF.

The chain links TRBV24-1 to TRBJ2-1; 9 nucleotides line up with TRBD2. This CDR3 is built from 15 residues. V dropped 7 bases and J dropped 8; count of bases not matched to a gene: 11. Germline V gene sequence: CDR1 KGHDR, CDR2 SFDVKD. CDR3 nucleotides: TGTGCCACCAGAGGTAGCGGGAGCCAAATCGATGAGCAGTTCTTC. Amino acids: CATRGSGSQIDEQFF.

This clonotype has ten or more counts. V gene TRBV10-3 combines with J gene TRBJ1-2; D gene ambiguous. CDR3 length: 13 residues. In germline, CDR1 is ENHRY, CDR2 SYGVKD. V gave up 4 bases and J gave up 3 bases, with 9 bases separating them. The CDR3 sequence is CAISAEVHYGYTF. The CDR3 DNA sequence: TGTGCCATCAGTGCGGAGGTTCACTATGGCTACACCTTC.

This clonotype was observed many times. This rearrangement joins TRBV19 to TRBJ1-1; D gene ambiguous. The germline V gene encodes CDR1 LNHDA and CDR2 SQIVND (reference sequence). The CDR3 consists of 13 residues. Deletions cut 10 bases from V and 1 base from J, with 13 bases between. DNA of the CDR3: TGTGCCACCTCCTTCCGACAGAACACTGAAGCTTTCTTT. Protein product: CATSFRQNTEAFF.

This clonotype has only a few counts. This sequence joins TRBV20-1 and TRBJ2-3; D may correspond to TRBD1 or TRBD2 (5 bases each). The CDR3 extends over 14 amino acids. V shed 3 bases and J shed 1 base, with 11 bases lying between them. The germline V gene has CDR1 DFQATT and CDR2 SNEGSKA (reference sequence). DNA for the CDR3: TGCAGTGCTAGCGAGGGGAGTCGCACAGATACGCAGTATTTT. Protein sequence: CSASEGSRTDTQYF.

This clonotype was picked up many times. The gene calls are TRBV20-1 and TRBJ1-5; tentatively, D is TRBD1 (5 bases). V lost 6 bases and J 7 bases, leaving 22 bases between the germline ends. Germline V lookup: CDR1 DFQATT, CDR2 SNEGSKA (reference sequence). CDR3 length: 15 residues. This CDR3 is CSALSGKGFGQPQHF. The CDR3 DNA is TGCAGTGCACTCTCGGGGAAGGGGTTCGGGCAGCCCCAGCATTTT.

CDR3 coding DNA: TGCGCCAGCAGCGCCACAGGGGTCTCTGGAAACACCATATATTTT. Its protein product is CASSATGVSGNTIYF. The rearrangement joins TRBV5-1 to TRBJ1-3, with 7 bases fitting TRBD1. J was trimmed by 0 bases and V by 4 bases; bases with no gene match: 4. Germline CDR1 and CDR2: SGHRS and YFSETQ. This CDR3 has 15 amino acids.

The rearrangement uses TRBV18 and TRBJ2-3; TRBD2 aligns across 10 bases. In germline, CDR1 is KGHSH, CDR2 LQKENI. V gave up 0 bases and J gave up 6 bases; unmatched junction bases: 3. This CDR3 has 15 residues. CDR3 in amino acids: CASSPPSGRRDTQYF. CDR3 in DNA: TGTGCCAGCTCACCACCTAGCGGGAGGCGGGATACGCAGTATTTT. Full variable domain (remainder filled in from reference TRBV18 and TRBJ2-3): NAGVMQNPRHLVRRRGQEARLRCSPMKGHSHVYWYRQLPEEGLKFMVYLQKENIIDESGMPKERFSAEFPKEGPSILRIQQVVRGDSAAYFCASSPPSGRRDTQYFGPGTRLTVL.

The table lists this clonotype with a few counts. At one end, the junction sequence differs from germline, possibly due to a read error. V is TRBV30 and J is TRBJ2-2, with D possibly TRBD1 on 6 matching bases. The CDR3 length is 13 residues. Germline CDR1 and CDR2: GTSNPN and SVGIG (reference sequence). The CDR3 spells CAWSWDITGELLF. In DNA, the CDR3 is TGTGCCTGGAGTTGGGACATTACCGGGGAGCTGCTTTTT.

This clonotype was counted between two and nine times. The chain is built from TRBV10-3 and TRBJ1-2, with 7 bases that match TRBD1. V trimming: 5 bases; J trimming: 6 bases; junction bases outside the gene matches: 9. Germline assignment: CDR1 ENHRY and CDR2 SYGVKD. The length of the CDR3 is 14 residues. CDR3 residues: CAISFTGETDGYTF. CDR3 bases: TGTGCCATCAGTTTTACAGGGGAAACGGATGGCTACACCTTC.

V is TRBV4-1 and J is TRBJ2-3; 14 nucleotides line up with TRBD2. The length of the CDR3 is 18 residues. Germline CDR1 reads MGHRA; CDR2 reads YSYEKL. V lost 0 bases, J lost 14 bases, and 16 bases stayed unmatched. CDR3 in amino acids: CASSQDEGTSGSLRGGYF. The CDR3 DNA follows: TGCGCCAGCAGCCAAGATGAGGGGACTAGCGGGAGTCTTAGGGGAGGGTATTTT.

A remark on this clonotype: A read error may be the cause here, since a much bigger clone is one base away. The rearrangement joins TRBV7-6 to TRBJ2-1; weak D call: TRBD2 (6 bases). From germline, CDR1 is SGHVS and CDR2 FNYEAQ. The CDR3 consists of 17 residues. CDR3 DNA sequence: TGTGCCAGCAGCTTAGTCCGAGAAGGGCGGGGTTACAGTGAGCAGTTCTTC. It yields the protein CASSLVREGRGYSEQFF.

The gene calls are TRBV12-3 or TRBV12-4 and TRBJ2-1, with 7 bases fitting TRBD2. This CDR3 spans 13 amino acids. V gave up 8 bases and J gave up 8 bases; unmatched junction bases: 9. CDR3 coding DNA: TGTGCCAGCGGCGGGAGCACTATGGATGAGCAGTTCTTC. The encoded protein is CASGGSTMDEQFF.